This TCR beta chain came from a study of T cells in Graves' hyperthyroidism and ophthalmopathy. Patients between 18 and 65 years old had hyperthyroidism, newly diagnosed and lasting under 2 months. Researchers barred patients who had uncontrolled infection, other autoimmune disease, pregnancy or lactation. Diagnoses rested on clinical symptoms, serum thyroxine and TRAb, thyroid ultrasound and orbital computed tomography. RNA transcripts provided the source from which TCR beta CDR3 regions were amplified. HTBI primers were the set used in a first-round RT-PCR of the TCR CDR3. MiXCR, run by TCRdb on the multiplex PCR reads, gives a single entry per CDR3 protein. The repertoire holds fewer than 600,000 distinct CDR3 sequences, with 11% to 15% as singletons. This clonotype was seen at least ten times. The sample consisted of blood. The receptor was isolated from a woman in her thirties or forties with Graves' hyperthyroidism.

Here the CDR3 reads CASSGQDQADTQYF. CDR3 DNA: TGTGCCAGCAGCGGACAGGACCAAGCGGATACGCAGTATTTT. The chain has TRBV28 and TRBJ2-3, with TRBD1 matching over 7 bases. CDR1 and CDR2 (germline): MDHEN, SYDVKM. V was clipped by 6 bases and J by 6 bases; unmatched bases: 9. The CDR3 runs 14 residues.